This TCR beta chain was sequenced in a study of long-term antiretroviral therapy in people with HIV. Study-wide background: The 2015 immediate-ART recommendation came about a decade after the earliest samples.

For this clone: The antigen remains unidentified.

Overall study findings and caveats: Among HIV repertoires, CDR3 length ranges were narrower than those of controls. Although diversity increased after ART, it remained lower than in transplant donor controls. ART adherence was not documented, and neither viral resistance nor therapy changes had any data.

They ran version v3.0 of the immunoSEQ assay at survey level. This table comes from immunoSEQ multiplex PCR, and its TCRdb copy is limited to in-frame clones, with some not included. The data hold 25,000 to 30,000 clones, with 93% observed a single time. The CDR3 covers 15 residues. V trimming: 6 bases; J trimming: 6 bases; junction bases outside the gene matches: 6. Germline values: CDR1 MNHNY, CDR2 SVGAGI (reference sequence). This TCR came from a middle-aged woman with HIV. This material consisted of unsorted PBMCs, taken almost 6.6 years after starting antiretroviral therapy. The chain couples TRBV6-6 to TRBJ1-4; 11 positions match TRBD1. CDR3 nucleotide sequence: TGTGCCAGCAGCTCCGGACAGGGGGCGTATGAAAAACTGTTTTTT. Protein sequence: CASSSGQGAYEKLFF.